This T cell receptor (beta chain) is drawn from a study of blood T cell repertoires in COVID-19 (dated by TCRdb to the early 2020s). Looking at the study overall: Collaborator samples came from the United States, Italy and Spain and covered acute and convalescent phases of COVID-19. The prospective study material was composed of cDNA or gDNA derived from T cells, B-cell-depleted T cells, or PBMCs. Deeply sampled blood TCRbeta repertoires from subjects exposed to, actively infected with, or recovered from COVID-19 were included in the dataset. The repertoires were made available in a free public database intended to serve as a resource for research on the immune response to SARS-CoV-2. Samples were obtained from the ongoing ImmuneRACE study (first 160 participants) and from over a thousand subjects provided by 6 global collaborators. Sample metadata almost always included a de-identified subject ID, COVID-19 status, age in years and sex. Where available, HLA class I and class II types were obtained from metadata supplied by the sample provider rather than from assay-based typing.

Findings and caveats that apply to the study as a whole: The quantity of clinical and demographic metadata differed by source and by participant and was supplied without curation.

In regard to this clone: Its antigen remains undetermined. Within one base of it there is no much larger clone, and no base qualities were kept.

TCRbeta CDR3 regions were amplified from genomic DNA using the immunoSEQ Assay, a bias-controlled multiplex PCR. Under the source paper's analysis protocol: Nucleated cell counts per sample were estimated from amplification of reference gene primers within the assay. To quantify the absolute abundance of each unique TCRbeta CDR3 rearrangement, sequence reads were collapsed and filtered. Productive Simpson clonality was computed per sample as the square root of Simpson's diversity index over productive rearrangements. TCRdb obtained this table from immuneACCESS and retained in-frame rearrangements with V and J assigned. These tables miss some clones; where compared with another copy, unresolved V genes account for less than half of the shortfall, and the remainder is unexplained. That table supplies the V and J calls and clone size; D and trimming were determined from the DNA. Across this sample there are over 100,000 clones, with roughly 84% seen only once. Of the sample, about 1.3% is held by the ten largest clones.

Each collaborating institution followed its own protocols to collect whole blood in K2EDTA tubes. For TCRbeta analysis, collaborators shipped samples as frozen whole blood, isolated PBMCs, or DNA extracted from either of those sample types. V lost 7 bases and J lost 1 base; the stretch between them is 3 bases long. The CDR3, from cysteine to phenylalanine, totals 10 residues. Only the CDR3 part of the read is kept: 30 bases, read in frame from the first base. CDR1 SQVTM and CDR2 ANQGSEA are derived from the germline V gene. Sequencing input: peripheral blood. This receptor was identified in a man aged 35 to 55 with acute or convalescent COVID-19. The chain is assembled from TRBV29-1 and TRBJ2-3; the D gene is unclear. The DNA reads as follows: TGCAGCGCCGGCACAGATACGCAGTATTTT. This yields the protein CSAGTDTQYF.